This is a list of T cell receptor beta chains from one sample in a study of response to subunit inactivated influenza vaccine. TCRdb ran MiXCR on the RT-PCR reads and lists one entry per CDR3 protein. The sample lists fewer than 750,000 distinct CDR3 sequences, about 14% occurring once. The sample consisted of PBMCs from blood, taken roughly 12 days after vaccination. The source of these receptors is a man between 45 and 60 years old who received an inactivated influenza vaccine. Both conserved end residues are part of each CDR3. The D gene is left open where the match is weak. Some rows mark clone size as missing; the rest say once, few, many or name a class of expanded clone.

>TRBV24-1|TRBD2|TRBJ2-3|-
CATSDPGGGVSQYF
TGTGCCACCAGTGACCCCGGGGGGGGTGTTTCGCAGTATTTT
>TRBV4-2|TRBD2|TRBJ2-1|-
CASSQGLAATNEQFF
TGTGCCAGCAGCCAAGGGCTAGCGGCAACCAATGAGCAGTTCTTC
>TRBV12-3/TRBV12-4|-|TRBJ2-1|-
CASSLSVYSYNEQFF
TGTGCCAGCAGTTTATCGGTATACTCCTACAATGAGCAGTTCTTC
>TRBV6-5|-|TRBJ1-1|-
CASSYSRWSGEAFF
TGTGCCAGCAGTTACTCGCGGTGGTCAGGTGAAGCTTTCTTT
>TRBV20-1|-|TRBJ2-7|-
CSAKGRASYEQYF
TGCAGTGCAAAAGGCAGGGCCTCCTACGAGCAGTACTTC
>TRBV12-3/TRBV12-4|-|TRBJ2-2|few
CASSPEASRAKTGELFF
TGTGCCAGCAGCCCAGAAGCGTCCAGGGCGAAGACCGGGGAGCTGTTTTTT
>TRBV4-3|TRBD2|TRBJ2-5|few
CASSQGPSSGGQETQYF
TGCGCCAGCAGCCAAGGCCCGAGTAGCGGGGGTCAAGAGACCCAGTACTTC
>TRBV2|-|TRBJ2-5|few
CASSNQGIETQYF
TGTGCCAGCAGTAACCAGGGGATAGAGACCCAGTACTTC
>TRBV5-1|TRBD1|TRBJ1-1|many
CASSETGTGGTEAFF
TGCGCCAGCAGCGAAACCGGGACAGGCGGCACTGAAGCTTTCTTT
>TRBV12-3/TRBV12-4|TRBD1|TRBJ1-6|-
CASTLQGSNSPLHF
TGTGCCAGCACCTTACAGGGGTCGAATTCACCCCTCCACTTT
>TRBV24-1|-|TRBJ2-3|few
CATSDRVTDTQYF
TGTGCCACCAGTGACCGGGTCACAGATACGCAGTATTTT
>TRBV28|-|TRBJ1-2|-
CASSFPRQPVGGYTF
TGTGCCAGCAGTTTCCCCAGACAGCCGGTAGGCGGCTACACCTTC
>TRBV16|-|TRBJ1-3|few
CASSQLRHSGNTIYF
TGTGCCAGCAGCCAATTACGACATTCAGGAAACACCATATATTTT
>TRBV20-1|-|TRBJ2-7|many
CSAILPPVYEQYF
TGCAGTGCTATCCTACCGCCAGTCTACGAGCAGTACTTC
>TRBV6-1|TRBD1|TRBJ2-1|many
CASTPRDRGYNEQFF
TGTGCCAGCACCCCTCGGGACAGGGGCTACAATGAGCAGTTCTTC
>TRBV5-5|-|TRBJ2-6|-
CASSSDGSGANVLTF
TGTGCCAGCAGCTCGGACGGCTCTGGGGCCAACGTCCTGACTTTC
>TRBV5-1|-|TRBJ2-1|few
CASSHRDNLSHEQFF
TGCGCCAGCAGTCACCGGGACAATCTGAGCCATGAGCAGTTCTTC
>TRBV20-1|-|TRBJ2-7|-
CSGGGGPSYEQYF
TGCAGTGGTGGGGGGGGGCCCTCCTACGAGCAGTACTTC
>TRBV6-2/TRBV6-3|TRBD1|TRBJ1-1|few
CASRKSYHRDRMNTEAFF
TGTGCCAGCAGGAAATCGTACCACAGGGACAGAATGAACACTGAAGCTTTCTTT
>TRBV9|-|TRBJ1-2|-
CASSVVQGIGNYGYTF
TGTGCCAGCAGCGTAGTACAGGGAATTGGGAATTATGGCTACACCTTC
>TRBV4-2|TRBD2|TRBJ2-1|few
CASSQRTSGGVGHNEQFF
TGTGCCAGCAGCCAAAGGACTAGCGGGGGTGTCGGTCACAATGAGCAGTTCTTC
>TRBV30|-|TRBJ1-4|few
CAWSGPGLLEKLFF
TGTGCCTGGAGCGGACCGGGACTTCTTGAAAAACTGTTTTTT
>TRBV25-1|-|TRBJ2-3|few
CASRQLFTDTQYF
TGTGCCAGCAGGCAGCTCTTCACAGATACGCAGTATTTT
>TRBV20-1|-|TRBJ1-2|-
CSATHGYTF
TGCAGTGCCACACATGGCTACACCTTC
>TRBV7-2|-|TRBJ1-6|-
CASSITGLLNSPLHF
TGTGCCAGCAGCATAACGGGACTCCTTAATTCACCCCTCCACTTT
>TRBV20-1|-|TRBJ1-2|-
CSAGLGGNYGYTF
TGCAGTGCCGGCCTAGGGGGGAACTATGGCTACACCTTC
>TRBV7-3|-|TRBJ2-2|-
CASSLKATGELFF
TGTGCCAGCAGCTTAAAGGCCACCGGGGAGCTGTTTTTT
>TRBV5-8|-|TRBJ1-2|-
CATWAWGDDDGYTF
TGTGCCACCTGGGCCTGGGGAGACGATGATGGCTACACCTTC
>TRBV19|-|TRBJ2-3|-
CASSMVAADTQYF
TGTGCCAGTAGTATGGTAGCTGCAGATACGCAGTATTTT
>TRBV9|TRBD2|TRBJ2-7|-
CASSVDASGMVYEQYF
TGTGCCAGCAGCGTAGATGCTAGCGGGATGGTCTACGAGCAGTACTTC
>TRBV5-4|-|TRBJ1-1|-
CASSPRDILNTEAFF
TGTGCCAGCAGCCCCCGGGACATCTTGAACACTGAAGCTTTCTTT
>TRBV7-9|TRBD1|TRBJ2-1|-
CASSPPVGQGAFLEQFF
TGTGCCAGCAGCCCCCCGGTGGGGCAGGGGGCCTTTTTGGAGCAGTTCTTC
>TRBV5-1|-|TRBJ2-2|few
CASSIRDGGTGELFF
TGCGCCAGCAGCATCCGGGACGGGGGCACCGGGGAGCTGTTTTTT
>TRBV11-1|-|TRBJ2-5|-
CASSLNLNPETQYF
TGTGCCAGCAGCTTAAATTTGAACCCGGAGACCCAGTACTTC
>TRBV24-1|-|TRBJ2-3|-
CATARVPTDTQYF
TGTGCCACAGCACGGGTACCCACAGATACGCAGTATTTT
>TRBV19|-|TRBJ2-1|-
CASSIDLGGQTNEQFF
TGTGCCAGTAGTATAGATCTGGGGGGCCAGACCAATGAGCAGTTCTTC